The 18 T cell receptor beta chains below all came from one sample that was sequenced in a study of blood T cells in healthy people across ages. Sample-barcoded 5' priming and a J-beta primer mix drove a second PCR of 7 to 11 cycles. TCRdb used MiXCR to reprocess the 5' RACE reads, holding one entry per CDR3 protein. The sample carries 1.5 million to 2 million distinct CDR3 sequences, about 28% recorded once. Sequenced sample: blood. Every receptor here comes from a woman in her 30s in good health.

This clonotype was detected many times. The chain carries TRBV20-1 and TRBJ2-7; possibly TRBD2 for D (7 bases). Germline assignment: CDR1 DFQATT and CDR2 SNEGSKA (reference sequence). V was pared by 3 bases and J by 3 bases, with 15 bases between. This CDR3 has 14 residues. CDR3 DNA sequence: TGCAGTGCTAGTAGGGGGGGAACCGGCTACGAGCAGTACTTC. It codes for CSASRGGTGYEQYF.

The sample holds a few counts of this clonotype. CDR3 sequence reads: CASGPGGGRWNEQFF. CDR3 nucleotides: TGTGCCAGCGGTCCGGGGGGCGGGCGATGGAATGAGCAGTTCTTC. The V and J genes are TRBV12-3 or TRBV12-4 and TRBJ2-1; possible D gene TRBD2, 7 bases. V lost 8 bases and J 7 bases, leaving 21 bases between the germline ends. CDR3 length: 15 amino acids.

The DNA for the CDR3 is TGCGCCAGCGCAAAGAGGTTTCCCTACGAGCAGTACTTC. Translating it yields CASAKRFPYEQYF. The chain has TRBV10-1 and TRBJ2-7; unclear D gene. V dropped 8 bases and J dropped 2 bases, with 13 bases sitting between them. There are 13 residues in the CDR3. Germline CDR1 reads WNHNN; CDR2 reads SYGVQD (reference sequence).

This clonotype appeared a few times. V gene TRBV2 combines with J gene TRBJ1-2; D may be TRBD1 (5 bases). Germline V gene data show CDR1 as SNHLY and CDR2 as FYNNEI. CDR3 length: 16 amino acids. V was cut by 2 bases and J by 4 bases, with 17 bases left in between. The CDR3 sequence: CASSEPGYYTTYGYTF. CDR3 in DNA: TGTGCCAGCAGTGAACCAGGGTACTACACTACCTATGGCTACACCTTC. The entire variable domain, with the rest obtained from reference TRBV2 and TRBJ1-2, is as follows: EPEVTQTPSHQVTQMGQEVILRCVPISNHLYFYWYRQILGQKVEFLVSFYNNEISEKSEIFDDQFSVERPDGSNFTLKIRSTKLEDSAMYFCASSEPGYYTTYGYTFGSGTRLTVV.

The rearrangement joins TRBV7-9 to TRBJ2-1; 10 nucleotides align to TRBD2. The ends lost 5 bases at V and 9 bases at J; junction bases unmatched: 19. Germline V gene data show CDR1 as SEHNR and CDR2 as FQNEAQ (reference sequence). The length of the CDR3 is 18 residues. The DNA for the CDR3 is TGTGCCAGCAGCCACCCTCTTCCGCCCAGCGGGGGGGCCGGTGAGCAGTTCTTC. Its translation is CASSHPLPPSGGAGEQFF.

In this sample, this clonotype turned up many times. The chain is built from TRBV14 and TRBJ2-7, with TRBD1 identical over 8 bases. CDR1 SGHDN and CDR2 FVKESK come from the germline V gene. The CDR3 extends over 13 amino acids. With 2 bases clipped from V and 12 bases from J, the junction kept 9 bases outside the gene matches. In DNA, the CDR3 is TGTGCCAGCAGCCAAACTACCCCCGGGACAGGGTACTTC. It specifies CASSQTTPGTGYF.

This clonotype was counted a few times. The genes are TRBV6-2 or TRBV6-3 and TRBJ1-6; unclear D gene. The length of the CDR3 is 16 residues. The V end was cut by 7 bases, the J end by 7 bases, with 20 bases between. Germline lookup yields CDR1 MNHEY and CDR2 SVGEGT. The CDR3 protein is CASNRPSRQQNSPLHF. The CDR3 DNA sequence: TGTGCCAGCAATCGGCCCTCGAGACAACAGAATTCACCCCTCCACTTT.

The genes are TRBV7-2 and TRBJ2-1; no firm D call. The germline CDR1 and CDR2 sequences are SGHTA and FQGNSA. V lost 0 bases and J 6 bases, leaving 6 bases between the germline ends. The CDR3 is 13 residues long. DNA of the CDR3: TGTGCCAGCAGCTTAGCCGCCCTCAATGAGCAGTTCTTC. This translates into CASSLAALNEQFF.

A few counts support this clonotype. The J gene is TRBJ2-5, the V gene TRBV29-1; D may be TRBD2 (6 bases). Trimming took off 4 bases at V and 5 bases at J, with 11 bases between the two ends. The germline gives CDR1 SQVTM, CDR2 ANQGSEA. The CDR3 extends over 12 amino acids. CDR3 region: CSVGRGAETQYF. Written as DNA, the CDR3 is TGCAGCGTTGGGAGGGGCGCGGAGACCCAGTACTTC.

The V call is TRBV5-5, the J call TRBJ2-7; the match to TRBD2 covers 11 bases. The CDR3 is made up of 17 amino acids. Germline trimming cut 0 bases from V and 0 bases from J; bases unmatched to any gene: 5. Germline CDR1 SGHKS, CDR2 YYEKEE (reference sequence). DNA for the CDR3: TGTGCCAGCAGCTTGGCCGTAGCGGGAGGGAGCTCCTACGAGCAGTACTTC. Translated, it gives CASSLAVAGGSSYEQYF.

The chain employs TRBV5-1 and TRBJ1-5; D remains ambiguous. V was clipped by 2 bases and J by 0 bases, with 12 bases between them. The CDR3 is 16 residues long. Germline-derived CDR1 and CDR2 are SGHRS and YFSETQ. Here the CDR3 reads CASSFMPGNSNQPQHF. The CDR3 nucleotides are TGCGCCAGCAGCTTCATGCCAGGAAATAGCAATCAGCCCCAGCATTTT.

In its sample, this clonotype was seen a few times. The chain employs TRBV3-1 and TRBJ1-1; 9 nucleotides agree with TRBD1. The CDR3 runs 14 residues. The germline CDR1 and CDR2 sequences are LGHDT and YNNKEL (reference sequence). Trimming removed 4 bases from V and 6 bases from J; junction bases left unmatched: 6. The CDR3 sequence: CASSRPGQGPEAFF. The CDR3 DNA reads as TGTGCCAGCAGCCGACCGGGACAGGGCCCTGAAGCTTTCTTT.

V gene TRBV7-2 combines with J gene TRBJ1-6; D is unresolved. Per germline, CDR1 SGHTA and CDR2 FQGNSA. V lost 3 bases to trimming and J lost 0 bases, with 15 bases between them. This CDR3 region has 18 residues. CDR3 bases: TGTGCCAGCAGCTTCTCGTCCGGCGGCTACTCCTATAATTCACCCCTCCACTTT. Translated, it gives CASSFSSGGYSYNSPLHF.

This chain connects TRBV20-1 to TRBJ2-1; 12 nucleotides line up with TRBD2. V gave up 5 bases and J gave up 3 bases; unmatched junction bases: 5. The CDR3 contains 15 residues. Germline V gives CDR1 DFQATT, CDR2 SNEGSKA (reference sequence). The CDR3 DNA reads TGCAGTGCTGCCCTGACTAGCGGGAGCTACAATGAGCAGTTCTTC. Residues: CSAALTSGSYNEQFF.

This clonotype was counted many times. This chain links TRBV20-1 with TRBJ2-7, with D maybe TRBD1 (5 bases). Trimming took 3 bases from V and 3 from J, leaving 9 bases between them. The germline V gene encodes CDR1 DFQATT and CDR2 SNEGSKA (reference sequence). The CDR3 has 12 amino acids. CDR3: CSASDSNYEQYF. The CDR3 DNA reads TGCAGTGCTAGTGACAGTAACTACGAGCAGTACTTC.

This clonotype was seen repeatedly, ten times or more. The rearrangement uses TRBV6-6 and TRBJ1-2; 7 bases are shared with TRBD1. V was pared by 7 bases and J by 8 bases, with 13 bases of the junction left unmatched. This CDR3 region has 14 residues. Germline loops: CDR1 MNHNY, CDR2 SVGAGI (reference sequence). In DNA, the CDR3 is TGTGCCAGCAAACTCGAAGGGGGCGCCTGGGGCTACACCTTC. Amino acid sequence: CASKLEGGAWGYTF.

This clonotype was observed a few times. This rearrangement joins TRBV7-2 to TRBJ2-2; 7 bases map to TRBD2. Trimming removed 3 bases from V and 7 bases from J; junction bases left unmatched: 5. The germline V gene encodes CDR1 SGHTA and CDR2 FQGNSA. The CDR3 extends over 14 amino acids. The CDR3 DNA reads as TGTGCCAGCAGCTTGGCTAGCGGTGGCGGGGAGCTGTTTTTT. This codes for CASSLASGGGELFF.

This clonotype was seen only a few times. The CDR3 spells CASSPGGWQPQHF. In nucleotides, the CDR3 is TGTGCCAGCAGTCCTGGGGGTTGGCAGCCCCAGCATTTT. The V call is TRBV7-8, the J call TRBJ1-5, with D possibly matching TRBD1 (5 bases). Between the trimmed V and J ends, which lost 6 bases and 7 bases, there was a span of 13 bases. This CDR3 region has 13 residues. Germline V lookup: CDR1 SGHVS, CDR2 FQNEAQ.